The entry below describes one T cell receptor (beta chain). Trimming took 2 bases from V and 8 from J; bases not matched to a gene: 7. The CDR3 runs to 15 residues. Germline loops: CDR1 SGHRS, CDR2 YFSETQ. This specimen belongs to a study of spatial heterogeneity in lung cancer. TCRdb passed the 5' RACE reads through MiXCR, listing each CDR3 protein once. This sample has 45,000 to 65,000 distinct CDR3 sequences, with roughly 7.4% found just once. Time point specified: blood at routine non-recurrence follow-up after resection. The input material, whole RNA from tumor, nontumor lung or frozen PBMC, was sequenced unsorted.

The receptor was derived from a female donor with early-stage non-small cell lung cancer. Sequenced here: PBMCs, sampled at follow-up. The chain carries TRBV5-1 and TRBJ1-4; 9 bases match TRBD1. The CDR3 DNA reads as TGCGCCAGCAGCTTCCAGACAGGGGGGGAAGAAAAACTGTTTTTT. This sequence encodes CASSFQTGGEEKLFF.